A selection of T cell receptor beta chains follows, all from one sample in a study of radiation and T cells in renal cell carcinoma. The table came from immunoSEQ multiplex PCR; TCRdb's copy has only in-frame clones and leaves some out. The sample consists of tens of thousands of clones, around 78% of them appearing once. The material was blood, obtained from a patient whose treatment included radiotherapy and nephrectomy. The receptors come from an older woman with renal cell carcinoma. Each CDR3 is given with its conserved first and last residue. A D gene is named only where the DNA matches it firmly. Clone size appears in some rows only: once, few, many, or a class for an expanded clone.

j_call clone_size v_call d_call cdr3_nt cdr3_aa
TRBJ2-1 . TRBV20-1 . TGCAGTGCTAGAGGTGACCATGAGCAGTTCTTC CSARGDHEQFF
TRBJ1-5 . TRBV6-6 . TGTGCCAGCAGGCCCCAGGGCCCTCAGCCCCAGCATTTT CASRPQGPQPQHF
TRBJ1-4 few TRBV6-1 . TGTGCCAGCGGAGAGGACAGTTTTTCTATAGAAAAACTGTTTTTT CASGEDSFSIEKLFF
TRBJ2-7 few TRBV7-5 . TGTGCCACGAGGCGGACATTCGAGCAGTACTTC CATRRTFEQYF
TRBJ1-2 . TRBV5-1 TRBD1 TGCGCCAGCAGCTGGACAGGAAAAACTAACTATGGCTACACCTTC CASSWTGKTNYGYTF
TRBJ2-7 . TRBV6-6 . TGTGCCAGCAGTTACGGGGGCGAGCAGTACTTC CASSYGGEQYF
TRBJ2-7 . TRBV14 TRBD1 TGTGCCAGCAGCCCCAGACGAGACAGGGATCACGAGCAGTACTTC CASSPRRDRDHEQYF
TRBJ2-1 . TRBV6-1 . TGTGCCAGCAGTGGGACGAGTTACAATGAGCAGTTCTTC CASSGTSYNEQFF
TRBJ2-1 . TRBV13 TRBD1 TGTGCCAGCAGCTCGGGACAGGGGAAGGATGAGCAGTTCTTC CASSSGQGKDEQFF
TRBJ1-5 . TRBV28 TRBD1 TGTGCCAGCACTCCGAACAGGGGGTTTAGGAATCAGCCCCAGCATTTT CASTPNRGFRNQPQHF
TRBJ2-7 . TRBV6-1 . TGTGCCAGTACCCACGGTTCCGACTACGAGCAGTACTTC CASTHGSDYEQYF
TRBJ1-5 . TRBV19 . TGTGCCAGTAGTATAGGGACGACGAGGGGCAATCAGCCCCAGCATTTT CASSIGTTRGNQPQHF
TRBJ2-5 . TRBV11-3 TRBD1 TGTGCCAGCAGCTTGCGGACAGGGGAAGGAGAGACCCAGTACTTC CASSLRTGEGETQYF
TRBJ2-5 . TRBV28 TRBD2 TGTGCCAGCAGTTGGCTAGCGGCCCAAGAGACCCAGTACTTC CASSWLAAQETQYF
TRBJ2-7 . TRBV28 TRBD2 TGTGCCAGCAGTCCCGTCCGTAGCGGGGGGGCATACGAGCAGTACTTC CASSPVRSGGAYEQYF
TRBJ1-1 . TRBV9 . TGTGCCAGCACCCCACAGGAACAGGGAAGGAACACTGAAGCTTTCTTT CASTPQEQGRNTEAFF
TRBJ1-4 . TRBV30 TRBD1 TGTGCCTGGAGTGTAGGCCACGTACGGGACAGGGGCGAAAAACTGTTTTTT CAWSVGHVRDRGEKLFF
TRBJ1-2 once TRBV25-1 . TGTGCCAGCAGTGCAATCCACAGGGAAGGCTACACCTTC CASSAIHREGYTF
TRBJ2-2 . TRBV7-9 TRBD1 TGTGCCAGCAGCCACGCGACAGGGGCGCATACCGGGGAGCTGTTTTTT CASSHATGAHTGELFF
TRBJ2-3 few TRBV29-1 . TGCAGCGGGGGGGACGGGGGCACAGATACGCAGTATTTT CSGGDGGTDTQYF
TRBJ2-1 . TRBV2 . TGTGCCAGCAGTGGCGGGGGCGCCAGGATAAGAGAGCAGTTCTTC CASSGGGARIREQFF
TRBJ2-1 once TRBV7-3 . TGTGCCAGCAGCCTTTCGGGCGAAAATGAGCAGTTCTTC CASSLSGENEQFF
TRBJ2-3 . TRBV18 . TGTGCCAGCTCACCTTTACAGGGTCCTGCTGGCACAGATACGCAGTATTTT CASSPLQGPAGTDTQYF
TRBJ1-3 . TRBV9 . TGTGCCAGCAGCCGGGACGGAGCCTCTGGAAACACCATATATTTT CASSRDGASGNTIYF
TRBJ1-2 . TRBV2 . TGTGCCAGCAAAGTCGCAGGGCCGAATAACTATGGCTACACCTTC CASKVAGPNNYGYTF
TRBJ2-1 few TRBV9 . TGTGCCAGCAGGGGACCAAACAATGAGCAGTTCTTC CASRGPNNEQFF
TRBJ2-7 . TRBV18 TRBD1 TGTGCCAGCTCACCACGACAGGGGGCAGAAGAGCAGTACTTC CASSPRQGAEEQYF
TRBJ2-7 . TRBV30 . TGTGCCTGGGGCCTGTCCTACGAGCAGTACTTC CAWGLSYEQYF
TRBJ1-2 . TRBV5-1 . TGCGCCAGCAGCTTGGGTGGGGGGCATGGCTACACCTTC CASSLGGGHGYTF
TRBJ2-1 once TRBV27 . TGTGCCAGCAGCCTACGACAGGGAGGAGGTGAGCAGTTCTTC CASSLRQGGGEQFF
TRBJ2-6 . TRBV14 TRBD1 TGTGCCAGCAGCCAAGATTTGCCCCTACCGGGACAGGGGGCCTCTGGGGCCAACGTCCTGACTTTC CASSQDLPLPGQGASGANVLTF
TRBJ1-4 . TRBV5-4 . TGTGCCAGCAGCTTGGGGGGGCAGGGTAATGAAAAACTGTTTTTT CASSLGGQGNEKLFF
TRBJ1-2 . TRBV6-5 . TGTGCCAGCAGTTCCTTGGACGGCGGTCATGGCTACACCTTC CASSSLDGGHGYTF
TRBJ2-7 once TRBV11-2 . TGTGCCAGCAGCAACCCTACTATAGGGACCGTTGACTACGAGCAGTACTTC CASSNPTIGTVDYEQYF
TRBJ2-6 . TRBV10-1 . TGCGCCAGCAGTGCCTCTGGGGCCAACGTCCTGACTTTC CASSASGANVLTF
TRBJ1-5 . TRBV11-3 . TGTGCCAGCAGCTTATCGCGGCAGCCACCCGAGGGTAGCAATCAGCCCCAGCATTTT CASSLSRQPPEGSNQPQHF
TRBJ1-3 . TRBV5-6 . TGTGCCAGCAGCTTGAGGCAGTTCTCTGGAAACACCATATATTTT CASSLRQFSGNTIYF
TRBJ2-3 . TRBV6-5 TRBD1 TGTGCCAGCAGGACCGGGACAGGGTGGGCAGATACGCAGTATTTT CASRTGTGWADTQYF